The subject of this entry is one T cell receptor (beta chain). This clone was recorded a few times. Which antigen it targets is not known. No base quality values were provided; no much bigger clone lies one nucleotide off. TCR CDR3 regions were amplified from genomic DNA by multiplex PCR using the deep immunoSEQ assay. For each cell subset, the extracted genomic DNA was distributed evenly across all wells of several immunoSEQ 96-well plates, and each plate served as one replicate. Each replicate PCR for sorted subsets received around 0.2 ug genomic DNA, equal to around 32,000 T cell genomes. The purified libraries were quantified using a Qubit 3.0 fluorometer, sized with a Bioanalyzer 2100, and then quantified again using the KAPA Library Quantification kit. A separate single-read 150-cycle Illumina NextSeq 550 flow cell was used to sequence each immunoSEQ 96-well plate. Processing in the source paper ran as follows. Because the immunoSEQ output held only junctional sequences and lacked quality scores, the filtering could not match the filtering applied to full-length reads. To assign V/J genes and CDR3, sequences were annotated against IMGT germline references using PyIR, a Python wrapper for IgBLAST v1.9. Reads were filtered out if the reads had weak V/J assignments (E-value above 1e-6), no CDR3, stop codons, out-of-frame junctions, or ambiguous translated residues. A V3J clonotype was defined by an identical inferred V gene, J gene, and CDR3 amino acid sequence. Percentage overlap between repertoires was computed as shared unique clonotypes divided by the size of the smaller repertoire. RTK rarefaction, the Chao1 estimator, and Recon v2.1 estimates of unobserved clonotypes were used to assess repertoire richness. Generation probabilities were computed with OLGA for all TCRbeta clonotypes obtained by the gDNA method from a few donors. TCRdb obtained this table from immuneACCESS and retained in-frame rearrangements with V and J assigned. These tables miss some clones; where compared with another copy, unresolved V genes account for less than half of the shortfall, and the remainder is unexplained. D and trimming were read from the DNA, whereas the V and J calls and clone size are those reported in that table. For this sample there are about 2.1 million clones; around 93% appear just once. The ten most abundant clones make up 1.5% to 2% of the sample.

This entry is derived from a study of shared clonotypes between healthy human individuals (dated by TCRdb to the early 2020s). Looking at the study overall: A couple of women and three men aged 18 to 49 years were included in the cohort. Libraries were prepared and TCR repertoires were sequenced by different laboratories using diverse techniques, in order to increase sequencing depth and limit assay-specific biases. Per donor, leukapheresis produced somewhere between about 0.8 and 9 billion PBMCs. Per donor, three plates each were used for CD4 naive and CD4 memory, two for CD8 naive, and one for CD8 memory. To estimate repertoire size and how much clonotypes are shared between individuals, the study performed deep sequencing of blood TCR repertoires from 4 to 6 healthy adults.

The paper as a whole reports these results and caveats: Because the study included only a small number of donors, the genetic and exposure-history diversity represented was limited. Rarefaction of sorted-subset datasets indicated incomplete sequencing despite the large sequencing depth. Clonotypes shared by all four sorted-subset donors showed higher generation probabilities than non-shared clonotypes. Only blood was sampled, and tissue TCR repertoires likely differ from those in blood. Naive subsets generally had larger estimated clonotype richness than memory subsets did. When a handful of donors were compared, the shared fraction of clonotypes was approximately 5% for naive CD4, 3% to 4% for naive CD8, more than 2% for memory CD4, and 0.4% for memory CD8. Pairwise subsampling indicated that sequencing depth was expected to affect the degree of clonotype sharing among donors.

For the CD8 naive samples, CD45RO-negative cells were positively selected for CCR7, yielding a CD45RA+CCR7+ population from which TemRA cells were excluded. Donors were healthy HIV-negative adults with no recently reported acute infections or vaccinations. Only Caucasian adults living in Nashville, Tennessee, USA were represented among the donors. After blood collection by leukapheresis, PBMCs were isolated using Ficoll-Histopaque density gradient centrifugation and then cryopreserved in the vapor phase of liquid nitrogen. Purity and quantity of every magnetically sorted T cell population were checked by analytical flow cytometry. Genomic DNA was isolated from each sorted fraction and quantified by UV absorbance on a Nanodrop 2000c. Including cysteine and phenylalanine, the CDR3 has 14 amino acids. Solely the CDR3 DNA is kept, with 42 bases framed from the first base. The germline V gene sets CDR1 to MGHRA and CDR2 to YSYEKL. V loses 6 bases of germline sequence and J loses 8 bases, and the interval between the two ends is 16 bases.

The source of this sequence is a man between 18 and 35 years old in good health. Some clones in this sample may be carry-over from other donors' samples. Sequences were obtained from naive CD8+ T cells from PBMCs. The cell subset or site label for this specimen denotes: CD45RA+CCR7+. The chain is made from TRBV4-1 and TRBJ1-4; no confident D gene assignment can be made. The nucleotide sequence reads TGCGCCAGCAGTCCTTTACCAAGTGACGAAAAACTGTTTTTT. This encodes CASSPLPSDEKLFF.